Shown below are 11 T cell receptor beta chains from a single sample sequenced in a study of T and B cells in COVID-19 patients. Multiplex PCR with BIOMED2 TRB-A/B primer pools amplified TRB rearrangements. TCRdb fed the multiplex PCR reads into MiXCR, producing one record per CDR3 protein. The sample lists roughly 5,800 distinct CDR3 sequences; 26% were seen once. Each TRB amplification used about 250-550 ng of genomic DNA from blood. The sample comprised blood. These receptors came from a human donor with active COVID-19.

This clonotype was observed at least ten times. The V gene is TRBV27, the J gene TRBJ1-3, with D hard to call. The V and J ends lost 5 bases and 0 bases respectively, with 14 bases between them. Germline lookup yields CDR1 MNHEY and CDR2 SMNVEV (reference sequence). The CDR3 length is 16 residues. In DNA, the CDR3 is TGTGCCAGCAGTGGTTTCGCACCAGTCTCTGGAAACACCATATATTTT. The encoded protein is CASSGFAPVSGNTIYF.

This clonotype has only a few counts. The genes are TRBV30 and TRBJ2-5; TRBD1 or TRBD2 may be the D gene (5 bases each). CDR1 and CDR2 (germline): GTSNPN, SVGIG (reference sequence). V dropped 2 bases and J dropped 4 bases, with 14 bases sitting between them. The CDR3 extends over 14 amino acids. The CDR3, as DNA: TGTGCCTGGAGTCTTGGGACGAAGGGAGAGACCCAGTACTTC. Its translation: CAWSLGTKGETQYF.

This clonotype rates as medium-sized. This rearrangement joins TRBV18 to TRBJ2-5; 8 positions match TRBD1. This CDR3 has 15 amino acids. Losses at the gene ends were 6 bases for V and 3 bases for J; bases not matched to a gene: 9. The germline gives CDR1 KGHSH, CDR2 LQKENI. The CDR3 reads CASSPPDREEETQYF. Here the CDR3 DNA reads TGTGCCAGCTCCCCCCCGGACAGGGAGGAAGAGACCCAGTACTTC. Looking up the rest from reference TRBV18 and TRBJ2-5 gives the full variable domain: NAGVMQNPRHLVRRRGQEARLRCSPMKGHSHVYWYRQLPEEGLKFMVYLQKENIIDESGMPKERFSAEFPKEGPSILRIQQVVRGDSAAYFCASSPPDREEETQYFGPGTRLLVL.

This clonotype was detected a few times. This chain uses TRBV7-2 with TRBJ1-3; no reliable D call. The CDR3 has 13 amino acids. V dropped 3 bases and J dropped 0 bases, with 3 bases sitting between them. From germline, CDR1 is SGHTA and CDR2 FQGNSA. The CDR3 protein is CASSFLSGNTIYF. The CDR3 region has the DNA TGTGCCAGCAGCTTCCTCTCTGGAAACACCATATATTTT.

This chain uses TRBV20-1 with TRBJ2-7; D might be TRBD1 (7 bases). This CDR3 comprises 14 residues. From germline, CDR1 is DFQATT and CDR2 SNEGSKA (reference sequence). V was pared by 2 bases and J by 2 bases, with 13 bases between. CDR3 residues: CSARRGTVAYEQYF. Written as DNA, the CDR3 is TGCAGTGCTAGACGGGGGACAGTGGCCTACGAGCAGTACTTC.

This clonotype was seen at least ten times. This chain joins TRBV18 and TRBJ1-1; 10 bases are a match to TRBD1. Germline trimming cut 3 bases from V and 8 bases from J; bases unmatched to any gene: 3. Germline V gene lookup returns CDR1 KGHSH and CDR2 LQKENI. The CDR3 loop spans 13 amino acids. CDR3 loop: CASSPGQGTEAFF. The CDR3 DNA sequence: TGTGCCAGCTCACCGGGACAGGGGACAGAAGCTTTCTTT.

Turning to this clonotype: This may be a read error: a much more frequent sequence differs by one nucleotide. The chain recombines TRBV7-6 with TRBJ2-6, with TRBD1 as a possible D gene (5 bases). Germline CDR1 SGHVS, CDR2 FNYEAQ. The CDR3 runs 18 residues. Here the CDR3 DNA reads TGTGCCAGCAGCTTAGGGGTAAACCCCTTCTCTGGGGCCAACGTCCTGTCTTTC. This encodes CASSLGVNPFSGANVLSF.

This clonotype is medium-sized by share. The chain couples TRBV27 to TRBJ2-7, with D tentatively TRBD2 (5 bases). Trimming removed 5 bases from V and 0 bases from J, with 11 bases in between. This CDR3 comprises 14 residues. Germline V gene lookup returns CDR1 MNHEY and CDR2 SMNVEV (reference sequence). CDR3 in amino acids: CASSPNRGSYEQYF. Here the CDR3 DNA reads TGTGCCAGCAGTCCGAATCGGGGCTCCTACGAGCAGTACTTC.

This clonotype occurred many times. The chain joins TRBV24-1 to TRBJ2-1; D is uncertain. V lost 1 base and J 8 bases, leaving 14 bases between the germline ends. This CDR3 comprises 15 residues. From germline, CDR1 is KGHDR and CDR2 SFDVKD. The CDR3 sequence: CATSDFDSKSDEQFF. Written as DNA, the CDR3 is TGTGCCACCAGTGATTTTGACTCCAAATCCGATGAGCAGTTCTTC.

Of note for this clonotype: A much larger clone lies a single base off, so this may be a read error. The genes are TRBV14 and TRBJ2-2, with a weak D call TRBD2 (5 bases). This CDR3 comprises 18 residues. The V gene's germline CDR1 is SGHDN and CDR2 FVKESK. The CDR3 loop is CTSSLYLRAAWNTGELFF. Here the CDR3 DNA reads TGTACCAGCAGCCTCTACCTGAGGGCAGCCTGGAACACCGGGGAGCTGTTTTTT.

This clonotype is judged medium-sized. This CDR3 reads CASSLVRALSYEQYF. The DNA of the CDR3 is TGTGCCAGCAGCTTGGTGCGGGCCCTCTCCTACGAGCAGTACTTC. The chain combines TRBV5-6 with TRBJ2-7; D perhaps matches TRBD2 (5 bases). Per germline, CDR1 SGHDT and CDR2 YYEEEE. There are 15 residues in the CDR3. V lost 0 bases and J 0 bases, leaving 10 bases between the germline ends.